The clone carrying this TCR beta chain occurred a few times. The antigen remains unidentified. Alopecia areata patients provided lesional scalp punch biopsies and peripheral blood. Using a FACSAria, the CD4+ and CD8+ T cells were sorted from the PBMCs. The data belong to a study of CD8+ T cells in alopecia areata. cDNA reverse transcribed from extracted RNA served as the sequencing template. Sequencing was performed with immunoSEQ multiplex PCR; in TCRdb, only in-frame clones are kept and a portion is missing. The table includes 120,000 or so clones, about 51% detected once. Points from the study as a whole: Mice gave a clearer picture of TCR sharing than patients did, possibly for HLA-related reasons. An increase in clonality over normal scalp was evident in lesional scalp, especially alopecia totalis/universalis.

Source material: NKG2D-low CD8+ T cells sorted from blood. The TCR comes from a human donor with alopecia areata.

The CDR3 loop is CSVELPEGWTQYF. The CDR3 DNA is TGCAGCGTTGAACTGCCAGAGGGTTGGACCCAGTACTTC. The J gene is TRBJ2-5, the V gene TRBV29-1; D is possibly TRBD2 (5 bases). Per germline, CDR1 SQVTM and CDR2 ANQGSEA. The CDR3 runs 13 residues. Deletions cut 2 bases from V and 7 bases from J, with 14 bases between.